Below, one T cell receptor (beta chain) is given with its context. This clonotype occurred many times. The clone's antigen remains unknown. The input lacks base qualities; no much larger clone sits a single base away. The data are from a study of T cells in Graves' hyperthyroidism and ophthalmopathy (dated by TCRdb to between 2018 and 2020). Turning to the overall study: Peripheral blood was collected at initial diagnosis, before any treatment. A discovery cohort of about a hundred patients, 43 with Graves' ophthalmopathy and more than 55 with stable Graves' hyperthyroidism, was used to find distinguishing TCR V-J signatures. Prospective prediction of ophthalmopathy was tested in an independent validation cohort consisting of 18 to 20 hyperthyroidism patients and some 15 patients who later progressed to ophthalmopathy. The 85 to 100 discovery patients were randomly split 7:3 into training and test sets. In more than 5 Graves' hyperthyroidism patients, the study also compared T-cell repertoires from thyroid tissue with T-cell repertoires from blood. After blood sampling, hyperthyroidism patients were treated with methimazole at a starting dose of 30 mg daily, and ophthalmopathy patients were treated with high-dose intravenous methylprednisolone. The paper reports TCR Vbeta CDR3 sequencing of over 120 peripheral blood samples: under 45 ophthalmopathy, fewer than 80 hyperthyroidism and around 17 progressor patients. What the work shows at the level of the full study, not this receptor alone: In cross-validation, a model built on a 13 V-J signature told ophthalmopathy apart from stable hyperthyroidism with approximately 90% sensitivity and roughly 81% specificity, and in testing the same model reached 80%/75%. Most expanded thyroid clonotypes (frequency above 0.001) were also detected in blood, suggesting blood repertoires may reflect thyroid immune responses. Sample size was not statistically predetermined, and blinding of investigators to group allocation was not performed. During validation, the model predicted progression to ophthalmopathy a median of roughly 7.1 months ahead of onset, with approximately 71% sensitivity and 72.22% specificity.

The CDR3 sequence holds 18 residues, the cysteine and phenylalanine included. The only DNA kept is the CDR3, 54 bases in frame from the first base. Trimming leaves V shorter by 4 bases and J shorter by 0 bases, with the junction holding 7 bases beyond the gene matches. CDR1 and CDR2, looked up from the germline V gene, are KGHDR and SFDVKD. In the ophthalmopathy patients, disease was moderately to severely active, with a Clinical Activity Score of 3 or more, a NOSPECS grade of 4 or more, and a duration of less than 3 months. Any patient with an uncontrolled infection, another autoimmune disease, pregnancy or lactation was excluded. Diagnoses relied on clinical symptoms, serum thyroxine and TRAb, thyroid ultrasound and orbital computed tomography. PBMCs were isolated from 8 to 10 ml of fresh peripheral blood by Ficoll-Paque density gradient centrifugation. Total RNA was extracted using Trizol reagent, and RNA quality was assessed on an Agilent 2100 Bioanalyzer.

The TCR beta CDR3 regions were amplified from RNA transcripts. The TCR CDR3 was subjected to a first round of RT-PCR using the HTBI primer set and the Qiagen OneStep RT-PCR kit. Libraries were constructed in a second round of multiplex PCR, after which size selection and purification were performed. Libraries were sequenced paired-end with 100 bp reads on an Illumina HiSeq2000. Per the authors' processing: SOAPnuke was used to process the raw data, throwing out any read that contained adapters or uncalled bases, had a mean Phred below 15, or lacked an exact constant-primer or identifier match. COPE v1.2.5 was used to merge high-quality paired reads, and clonotypes were defined as unique nucleotide sequences. MiTCR v1.1 was used to align clonotypes to the IMGT TRBV, TRBD and TRBJ reference segments. The analysis was restricted to V-J combinations with a frequency above 0.0001, which together covered 98% to 99.2% of the repertoires. A TCS score was defined as the ratio of F50 (clonal expansion) to E x V (chaos), with BLOSUM62-based TCRdist applied between CDR3 peptides within each V-J. Welch's t-statistics and random forest reduced 500 to 650 V-J features to about 13, which were used in a naive Bayes classifier (R e1071). The similarity between thyroid and blood repertoires was quantified using the Morisita-Horn index. TCRdb reanalyzed the raw reads on its own, using fastp at Q25 for trimming and MiXCR for clone calling, and kept in-frame beta chains. A single entry per CDR3 protein holds the most common genes and DNA from its merged rows. The V and J calls here are based on TCRdb, not the publication. This sample lists about 610,000 distinct CDR3 sequences; 14% to 15% were detected once. The ten largest clonotypes hold 3.5% to 4.5% of the sample.

The sequence derives from a middle-aged woman with Graves' ophthalmopathy. The sequence joins TRBV24-1 to TRBJ2-6, and TRBD1 matches 8 of the central bases. The sequencing input was blood. The CDR3 is CATSDPDRVVSGANVLTF. DNA sequence: TGTGCCACCAGTGACCCGGACAGGGTCGTCTCTGGGGCCAACGTCCTGACTTTC.